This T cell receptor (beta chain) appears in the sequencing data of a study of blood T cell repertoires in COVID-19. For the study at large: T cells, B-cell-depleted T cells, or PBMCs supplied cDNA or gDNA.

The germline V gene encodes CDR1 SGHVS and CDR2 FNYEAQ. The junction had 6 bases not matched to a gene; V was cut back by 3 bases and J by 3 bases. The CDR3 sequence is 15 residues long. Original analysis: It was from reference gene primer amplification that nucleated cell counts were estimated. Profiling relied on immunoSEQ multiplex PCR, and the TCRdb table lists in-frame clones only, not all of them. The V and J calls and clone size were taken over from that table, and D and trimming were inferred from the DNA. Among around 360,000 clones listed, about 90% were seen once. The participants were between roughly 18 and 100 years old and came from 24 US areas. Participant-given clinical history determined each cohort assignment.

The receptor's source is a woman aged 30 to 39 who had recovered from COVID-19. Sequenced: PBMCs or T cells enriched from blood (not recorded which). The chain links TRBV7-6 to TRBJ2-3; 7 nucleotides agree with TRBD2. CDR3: CASSLSGMGTDTQYF. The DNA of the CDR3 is TGTGCCAGCAGCTTGAGCGGGATGGGGACAGATACGCAGTATTTT.